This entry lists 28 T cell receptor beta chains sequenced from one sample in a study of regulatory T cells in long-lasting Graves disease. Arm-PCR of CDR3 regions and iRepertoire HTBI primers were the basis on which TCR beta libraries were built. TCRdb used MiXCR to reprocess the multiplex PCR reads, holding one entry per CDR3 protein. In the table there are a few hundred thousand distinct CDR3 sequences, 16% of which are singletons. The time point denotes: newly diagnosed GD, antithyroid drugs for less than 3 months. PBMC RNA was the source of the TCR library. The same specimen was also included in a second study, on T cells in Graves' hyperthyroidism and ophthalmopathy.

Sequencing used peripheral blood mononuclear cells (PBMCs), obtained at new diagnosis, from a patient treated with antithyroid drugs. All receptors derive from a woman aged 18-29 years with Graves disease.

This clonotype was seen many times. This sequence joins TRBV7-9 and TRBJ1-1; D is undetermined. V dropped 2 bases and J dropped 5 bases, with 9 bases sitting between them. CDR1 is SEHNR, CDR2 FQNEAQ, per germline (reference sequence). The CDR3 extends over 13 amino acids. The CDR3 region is CASSLPVATEAFF. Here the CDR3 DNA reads TGTGCCAGCAGCTTACCAGTGGCAACTGAAGCTTTCTTT.

CDR3 residues: CSAYQGNQPQHF. CDR3 sequence (DNA): TGCAGTGCTTATCAGGGAAATCAGCCCCAGCATTTT. The rearrangement uses TRBV20-1 and TRBJ1-5; D is possibly TRBD1 (5 bases). The CDR3 loop spans 12 amino acids. The V gene lost 5 bases and the J gene lost 4 bases, with 9 bases spanning the gap. Germline CDR1 is DFQATT and CDR2 is SNEGSKA (reference sequence).

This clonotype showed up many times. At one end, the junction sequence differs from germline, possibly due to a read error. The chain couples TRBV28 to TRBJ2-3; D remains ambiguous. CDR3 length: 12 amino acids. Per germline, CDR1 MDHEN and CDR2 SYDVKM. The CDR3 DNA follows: TGTGTCAGCCTCCGGCCCCCAGATACGCAGTATTTT. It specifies CVSLRPPDTQYF.

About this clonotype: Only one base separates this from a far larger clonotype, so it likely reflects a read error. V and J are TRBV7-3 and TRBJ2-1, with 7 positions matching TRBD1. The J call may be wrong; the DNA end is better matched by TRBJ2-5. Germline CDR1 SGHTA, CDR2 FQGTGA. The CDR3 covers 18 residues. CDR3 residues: CASSSWGLGTAYQEIQYF. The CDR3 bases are TGTGCCAGCAGCTCCTGGGGCCTAGGGACAGCCTACCAAGAGATCCAGTACTTC.

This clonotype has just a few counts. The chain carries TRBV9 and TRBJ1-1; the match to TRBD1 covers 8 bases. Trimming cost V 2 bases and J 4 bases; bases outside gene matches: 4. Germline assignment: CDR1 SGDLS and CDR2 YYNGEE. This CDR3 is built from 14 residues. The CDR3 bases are TGTGCCAGCAGCGTCAGGGGGCAGGGCACTGAAGCTTTCTTT. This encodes CASSVRGQGTEAFF. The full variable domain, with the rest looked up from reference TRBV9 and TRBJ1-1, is DSGVTQTPKHLITATGQRVTLRCSPRSGDLSVYWYQQSLDQGLQFLIQYYNGEERAKGNILERFSAQQFPDLHSELNLSSLELGDSALYFCASSVRGQGTEAFFGQGTRLTVV.

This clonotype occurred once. CDR3 residues: CSARDSGRATPEQYF. The DNA for the CDR3 is TGCAGTGCTAGAGATAGCGGGAGGGCCACTCCCGAGCAGTACTTC. The chain recombines TRBV20-1 with TRBJ2-7; 11 nucleotides align to TRBD2. The germline CDR1 and CDR2 sequences are DFQATT and SNEGSKA (reference sequence). This CDR3 region has 15 residues. The V and J ends lost 0 bases and 6 bases, in that order; junction bases with no gene match: 7.

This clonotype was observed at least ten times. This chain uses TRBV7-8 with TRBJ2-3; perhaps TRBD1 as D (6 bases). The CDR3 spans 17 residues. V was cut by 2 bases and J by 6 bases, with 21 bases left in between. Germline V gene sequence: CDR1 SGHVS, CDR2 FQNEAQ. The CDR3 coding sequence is TGTGCCAGCAGCTTAAAGCGGACAGAGCGTGTCACCGATACGCAGTATTTT. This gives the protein CASSLKRTERVTDTQYF.

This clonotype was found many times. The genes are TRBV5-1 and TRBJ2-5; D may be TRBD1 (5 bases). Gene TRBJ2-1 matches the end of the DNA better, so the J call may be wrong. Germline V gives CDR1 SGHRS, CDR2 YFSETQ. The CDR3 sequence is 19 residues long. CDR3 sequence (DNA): TGCGCCAGCAGCCTTAGGACCGTCGCAGGGATAGTAGCCGCCAATGAGCAGTTCTTC. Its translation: CASSLRTVAGIVAANEQFF.

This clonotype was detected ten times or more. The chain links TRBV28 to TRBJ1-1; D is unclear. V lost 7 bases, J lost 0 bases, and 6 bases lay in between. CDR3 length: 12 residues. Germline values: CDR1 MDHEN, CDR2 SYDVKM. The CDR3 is CASMEVNTEAFF. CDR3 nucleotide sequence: TGTGCCAGCATGGAGGTGAACACTGAAGCTTTCTTT.

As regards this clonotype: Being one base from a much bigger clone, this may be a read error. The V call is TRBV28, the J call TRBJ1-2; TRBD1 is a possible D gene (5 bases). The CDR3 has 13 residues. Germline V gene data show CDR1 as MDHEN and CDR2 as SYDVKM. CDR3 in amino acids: CASRSGPDYGCTF. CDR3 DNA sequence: TGTGCCAGCAGATCAGGGCCAGACTATGGCTGCACCTTC.

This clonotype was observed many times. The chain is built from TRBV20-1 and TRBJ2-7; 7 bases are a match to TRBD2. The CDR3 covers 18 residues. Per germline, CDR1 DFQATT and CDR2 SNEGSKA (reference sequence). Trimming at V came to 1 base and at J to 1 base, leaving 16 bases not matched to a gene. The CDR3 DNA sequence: TGCAGTGCTAGAGTACTCCATAGGGGTGGCGGGAGTTCCTACGAGCAGTACTTC. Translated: CSARVLHRGGGSSYEQYF.

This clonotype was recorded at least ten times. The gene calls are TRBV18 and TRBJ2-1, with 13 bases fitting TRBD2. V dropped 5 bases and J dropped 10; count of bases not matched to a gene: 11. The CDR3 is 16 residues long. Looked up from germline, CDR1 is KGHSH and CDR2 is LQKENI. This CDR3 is CASSSGTSGTRREQFF. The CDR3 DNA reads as TGTGCCAGCTCATCCGGGACTAGCGGGACTCGTCGGGAGCAGTTCTTC.

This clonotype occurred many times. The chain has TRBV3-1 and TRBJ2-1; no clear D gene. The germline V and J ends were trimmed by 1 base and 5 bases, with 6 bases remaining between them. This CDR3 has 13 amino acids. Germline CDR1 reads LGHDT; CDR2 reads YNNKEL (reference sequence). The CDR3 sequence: CASSQVGDNEQFF. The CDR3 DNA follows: TGTGCCAGCAGCCAAGTCGGCGACAATGAGCAGTTCTTC.

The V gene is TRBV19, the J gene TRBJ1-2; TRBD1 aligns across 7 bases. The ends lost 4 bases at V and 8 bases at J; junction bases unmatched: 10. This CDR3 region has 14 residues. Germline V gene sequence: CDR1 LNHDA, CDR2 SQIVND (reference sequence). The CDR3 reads CASSTLTGSRGYTF. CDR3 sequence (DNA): TGTGCCAGTAGTACCCTGACAGGGTCGAGAGGCTACACCTTC.

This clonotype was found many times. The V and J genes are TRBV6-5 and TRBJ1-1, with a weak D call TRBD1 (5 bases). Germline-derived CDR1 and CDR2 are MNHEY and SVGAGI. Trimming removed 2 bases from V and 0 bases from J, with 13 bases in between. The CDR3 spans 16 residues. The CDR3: CASSYRPDTLNTEAFF. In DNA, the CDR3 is TGTGCCAGCAGTTACCGTCCGGACACCTTGAACACTGAAGCTTTCTTT.

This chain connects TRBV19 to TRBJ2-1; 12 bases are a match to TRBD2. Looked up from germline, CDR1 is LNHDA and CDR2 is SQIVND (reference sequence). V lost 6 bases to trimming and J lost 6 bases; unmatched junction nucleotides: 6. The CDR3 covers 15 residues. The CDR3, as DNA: TGTGCCAGTAGACTCCTAGCGGGGGGGGGCAATGAGCAGTTCTTC. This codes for CASRLLAGGGNEQFF.

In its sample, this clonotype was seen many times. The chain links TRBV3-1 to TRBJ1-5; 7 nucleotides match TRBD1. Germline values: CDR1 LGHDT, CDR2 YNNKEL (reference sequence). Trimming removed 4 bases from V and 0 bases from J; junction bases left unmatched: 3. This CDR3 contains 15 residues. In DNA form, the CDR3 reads TGTGCCAGCAGCCCGACAGGGCTTAGCAATCAGCCCCAGCATTTT. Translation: CASSPTGLSNQPQHF.

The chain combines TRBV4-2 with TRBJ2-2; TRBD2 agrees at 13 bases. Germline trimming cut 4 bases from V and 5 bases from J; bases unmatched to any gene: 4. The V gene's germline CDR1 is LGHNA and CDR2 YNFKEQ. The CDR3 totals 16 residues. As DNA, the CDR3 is TGTGCCAGCAGCCTCACTAGCGGGAGGGCAACCGGGGAGCTGTTTTTT. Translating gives CASSLTSGRATGELFF.

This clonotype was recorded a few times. CDR3 bases: TGCGCCAGCAGCCAAGTGGAGGGGCTCGGCAATCAGCCCCAGCATTTT. Residues: CASSQVEGLGNQPQHF. V is TRBV4-1 and J is TRBJ1-5; D is possibly TRBD1 (5 bases). This CDR3 is built from 16 residues. Germline CDR1 MGHRA, CDR2 YSYEKL. Trimming removed 1 base at V and 2 bases at J, with 12 bases between.

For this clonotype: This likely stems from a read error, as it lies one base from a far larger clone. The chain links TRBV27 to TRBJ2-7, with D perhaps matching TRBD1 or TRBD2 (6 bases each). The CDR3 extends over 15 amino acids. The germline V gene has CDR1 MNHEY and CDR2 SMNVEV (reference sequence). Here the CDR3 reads CANSFGGQVQYEQYF. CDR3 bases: TGTGCCAACAGTTTCGGGGGACAAGTTCAATACGAGCAGTACTTC.

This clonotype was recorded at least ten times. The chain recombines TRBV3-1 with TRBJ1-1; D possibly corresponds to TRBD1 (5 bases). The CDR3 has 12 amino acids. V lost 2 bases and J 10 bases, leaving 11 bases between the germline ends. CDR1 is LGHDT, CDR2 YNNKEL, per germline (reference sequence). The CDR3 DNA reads TGTGCCAGCAGCCAATCCTCAGGGTTAGCTTTCTTT. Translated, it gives CASSQSSGLAFF.

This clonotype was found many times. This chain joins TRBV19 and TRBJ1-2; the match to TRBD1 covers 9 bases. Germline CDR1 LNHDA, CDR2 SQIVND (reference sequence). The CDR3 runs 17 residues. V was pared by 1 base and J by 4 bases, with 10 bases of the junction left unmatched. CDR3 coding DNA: TGTGCCAGTAGTATAGCTTCACCGGGACAGGGAAGCTATGGCTACACCTTC. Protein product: CASSIASPGQGSYGYTF.

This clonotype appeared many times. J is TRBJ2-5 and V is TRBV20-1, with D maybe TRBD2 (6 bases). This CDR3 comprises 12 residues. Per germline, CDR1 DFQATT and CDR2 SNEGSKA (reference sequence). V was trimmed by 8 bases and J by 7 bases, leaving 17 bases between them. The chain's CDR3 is CSRGTAAGTQYF. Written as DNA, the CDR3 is TGCAGTAGAGGGACTGCCGCGGGGACCCAGTACTTC.

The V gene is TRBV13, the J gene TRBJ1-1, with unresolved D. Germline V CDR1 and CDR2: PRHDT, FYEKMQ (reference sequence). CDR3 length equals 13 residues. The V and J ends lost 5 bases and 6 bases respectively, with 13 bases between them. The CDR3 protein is CASSPGRISEAFF. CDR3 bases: TGTGCCAGCAGCCCTGGCAGGATCTCTGAAGCTTTCTTT.

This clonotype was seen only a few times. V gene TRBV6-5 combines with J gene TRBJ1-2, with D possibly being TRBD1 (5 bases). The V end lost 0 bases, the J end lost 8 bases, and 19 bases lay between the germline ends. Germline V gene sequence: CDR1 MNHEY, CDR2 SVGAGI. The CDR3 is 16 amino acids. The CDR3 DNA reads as TGTGCCAGCAGTTACTCGCCGCGAGGGGCAGCGGGGGGCTACACCTTC. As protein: CASSYSPRGAAGGYTF.

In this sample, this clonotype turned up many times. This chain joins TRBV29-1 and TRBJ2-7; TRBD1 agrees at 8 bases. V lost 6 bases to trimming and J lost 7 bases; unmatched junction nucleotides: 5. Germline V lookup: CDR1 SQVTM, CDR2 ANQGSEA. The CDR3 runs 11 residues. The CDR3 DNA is TGCAGCGTGAGGACAGGGTTAGAGCAGTACTTC. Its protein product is CSVRTGLEQYF.

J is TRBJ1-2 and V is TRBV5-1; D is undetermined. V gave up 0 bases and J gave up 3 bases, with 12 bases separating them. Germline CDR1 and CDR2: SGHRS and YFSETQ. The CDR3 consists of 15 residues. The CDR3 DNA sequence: TGCGCCAGCAGCTTGGGGACTGGGGTTCACTATGGCTACACCTTC. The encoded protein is CASSLGTGVHYGYTF. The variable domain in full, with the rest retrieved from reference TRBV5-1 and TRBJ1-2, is KAGVTQTPRYLIKTRGQQVTLSCSPISGHRSVSWYQQTPGQGLQFLFEYFSETQRNKGNFPGRFSGRQFSNSRSEMNVSTLELGDSALYLCASSLGTGVHYGYTFGSGTRLTVV.

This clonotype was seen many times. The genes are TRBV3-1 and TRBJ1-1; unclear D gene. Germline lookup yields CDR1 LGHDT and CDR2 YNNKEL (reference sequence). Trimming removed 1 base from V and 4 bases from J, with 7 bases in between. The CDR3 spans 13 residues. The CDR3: CASSQVLGTEAFF. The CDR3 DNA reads TGTGCCAGCAGCCAAGTCTTGGGCACTGAAGCTTTCTTT.